This T cell receptor (beta chain) was profiled in a study of blood T cell repertoires in COVID-19. Study information: From the United States, Italy and Spain came samples of acute and convalescent COVID-19.

Original handling: By means of reference gene primer amplification, nucleated cell counts were estimated. Repertoires were generated with immunoSEQ multiplex PCR, while TCRdb's copy carries only in-frame clones and drops some. Clonal size and the V and J genes are those of that table, whereas D and trimming came from the DNA. The sample records under 400,000 clones, about 90% being singletons. CDR1 and CDR2 (germline): MNHEY, SMNVEV (reference sequence). The trim removed 2 bases at V and 4 bases at J, leaving 2 bases unmatched. CDR3 length: 14 amino acids. This rearrangement joins TRBV27 to TRBJ1-2; 9 bases map to TRBD1. Sequencing was carried out using PBMCs or T cells enriched from blood (not recorded which). The receptor was derived from a man aged 40-49 years in a cohort exposed to, infected with or recovered from COVID-19 (not recorded which). The CDR3 loop reads CASSLQGQGYGYTF. The CDR3 nucleotides read TGTGCCAGCAGTTTACAGGGACAGGGCTATGGCTACACCTTC.